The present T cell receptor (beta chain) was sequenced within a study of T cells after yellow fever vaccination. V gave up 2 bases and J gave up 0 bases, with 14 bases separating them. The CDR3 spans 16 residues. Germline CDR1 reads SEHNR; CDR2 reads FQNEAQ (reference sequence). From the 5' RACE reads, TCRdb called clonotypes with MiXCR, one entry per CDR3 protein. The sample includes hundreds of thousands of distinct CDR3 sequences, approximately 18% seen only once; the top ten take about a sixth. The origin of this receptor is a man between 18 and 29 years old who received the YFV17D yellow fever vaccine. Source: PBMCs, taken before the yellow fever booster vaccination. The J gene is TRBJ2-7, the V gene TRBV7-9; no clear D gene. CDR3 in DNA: TGTGCCAGCAGCTTAAGTGGCGGTGGGGTCTCCTACGAGCAGTACTTC. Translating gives CASSLSGGGVSYEQYF.